This is a list of T cell receptor beta chains from one sample in a study of blood T cell repertoires in COVID-19. TCRdb's copy holds only in-frame clones and misses some; the assay was immunoSEQ multiplex PCR. The sample lists roughly 240,000 clones, 85% to 90% occurring once. The sample consisted of peripheral blood. All receptors come from a man between 18 and 29 years old with active or convalescent COVID-19. Both conserved end residues are part of each CDR3. D genes are given only for firm matches. Clone sizes are given selectively: once, few, many, or a class where the clone is expanded.

TRBJ1-2 | . | TRBV6-6 | . | CASSRGDYGYTF | TGTGCCAGCTCCCGGGGGGACTATGGCTACACCTTC
TRBJ1-5 | . | TRBV2 | TRBD1 | CASSPGAGQGRFQPQHF | TGTGCCAGCAGCCCCGGGGCGGGACAGGGAAGGTTTCAGCCCCAGCATTTT
TRBJ1-1 | . | TRBV2 | TRBD1 | CASTEGGGGAFF | TGTGCCAGCACTGAAGGGGGCGGGGGAGCTTTCTTT
TRBJ1-6 | once | TRBV4-1 | . | CASSQVGGRSPLHF | TGCGCCAGCAGCCAAGTAGGCGGCAGATCACCCCTCCACTTT
TRBJ2-2 | few | TRBV4-1 | . | CASSHNKGGTPISGELFF | TGCGCCAGCAGCCACAACAAGGGGGGGACACCCATCTCCGGGGAGCTGTTTTTT
TRBJ2-1 | . | TRBV11-3 | . | CASSLDLTGLGYNEQFF | TGTGCCAGCAGCTTAGATCTAACGGGGTTGGGGTACAATGAGCAGTTCTTC
TRBJ1-1 | . | TRBV2 | . | CASSLQGNTEAFF | TGTGCCAGCAGCCTCCAGGGGAACACTGAAGCTTTCTTT
TRBJ1-5 | . | TRBV19 | . | CASGGSNQPQHF | TGTGCCAGTGGTGGCAGCAATCAGCCCCAGCATTTT
TRBJ2-7 | . | TRBV7-9 | TRBD1 | CASGQGAREQYF | TGTGCCAGCGGTCAGGGGGCTCGAGAGCAGTACTTC
TRBJ2-6 | . | TRBV4-1 | . | CASSQGWTVGATGANVLTF | TGCGCCAGCAGCCAAGGGTGGACAGTGGGGGCAACTGGGGCCAACGTCCTGACTTTC
TRBJ1-5 | . | TRBV19 | TRBD1 | CASGNRDRGFWPQHF | TGTGCCAGCGGCAACCGGGACAGGGGTTTTTGGCCCCAGCATTTT
TRBJ2-1 | . | TRBV7-9 | . | CASSLDRTADRYNEQFF | TGTGCCAGCAGCTTAGATCGGACAGCCGATCGATACAATGAGCAGTTCTTC
TRBJ1-2 | few | TRBV19 | . | CASSNAVRYGYTF | TGTGCCAGTAGTAACGCGGTTCGCTATGGCTACACCTTC
TRBJ1-2 | once | TRBV6-5 | . | CASRHGWGGNYGYTF | TGTGCCAGCAGACACGGCTGGGGGGGCAACTATGGCTACACCTTC
TRBJ2-5 | . | TRBV11-2 | TRBD2 | CASSLFQGGETQYF | TGTGCCAGCAGCTTATTTCAGGGAGGGGAGACCCAGTACTTC
TRBJ1-3 | once | TRBV27 | TRBD1 | CASSPPSGTGGNTIYF | TGTGCCAGCAGTCCACCGTCCGGGACAGGTGGAAACACCATATATTTT
TRBJ1-3 | few | TRBV30 | TRBD1 | CAWSAGTGQGNTIYF | TGTGCCTGGAGTGCAGGGACAGGGCAGGGAAACACCATATATTTT
TRBJ1-2 | . | TRBV18 | TRBD1 | CASSPGTEGYGYTF | TGTGCCAGCTCGCCCGGGACAGAAGGCTATGGCTACACCTTC
TRBJ1-1 | . | TRBV24-1 | . | CATSDSRRGRTEAFF | TGTGCCACCAGTGATTCGAGGCGAGGGAGAACTGAAGCTTTCTTT
TRBJ1-1 | . | TRBV11-3 | TRBD1 | CASSLVNRGGTEAFF | TGTGCCAGCAGCTTAGTCAACAGGGGTGGCACTGAAGCTTTCTTT
TRBJ2-1 | . | TRBV7-3 | TRBD2 | CASSVRLAEVNEQFF | TGTGCCAGCAGCGTTCGACTAGCGGAGGTGAATGAGCAGTTCTTC
TRBJ2-7 | once | TRBV28 | TRBD2 | CASSTRWRASGGVPYEQYF | TGTGCCAGCAGCACCCGTTGGCGGGCTAGCGGGGGAGTACCCTACGAGCAGTACTTC
TRBJ1-5 | . | TRBV19 | . | CASSITYSNQPQHF | TGTGCCAGTAGTATTACCTATAGCAATCAGCCCCAGCATTTT
TRBJ1-2 | few | TRBV6-5 | . | CASSYDTYYGYTF | TGTGCCAGCAGTTACGACACGTACTATGGCTACACCTTC
TRBJ2-3 | . | TRBV5-1 | . | CASSFGGVKDTQYF | TGCGCCAGCAGCTTCGGCGGGGTCAAGGATACGCAGTATTTT
TRBJ1-4 | . | TRBV11-2 | . | CASSVSRNEKLFF | TGTGCCAGCAGCGTGTCGCGGAATGAAAAACTGTTTTTT
TRBJ1-1 | . | TRBV7-3 | . | CASSLNPGLPNTEAFF | TGTGCCAGCAGCTTAAATCCGGGACTCCCGAACACTGAAGCTTTCTTT
TRBJ1-4 | once | TRBV9 | . | CASSAGTSPNEKLFF | TGTGCCAGCAGCGCCGGGACATCTCCTAATGAAAAACTGTTTTTT
TRBJ2-1 | . | TRBV7-9 | TRBD2 | CASLSGGSGEQFF | TGTGCCAGCCTTAGCGGGGGTTCCGGTGAGCAGTTCTTC
TRBJ1-5 | . | TRBV7-2 | TRBD1 | CASSADRGQPQHF | TGTGCCAGCAGCGCTGACAGGGGACAGCCCCAGCATTTT
TRBJ1-1 | few | TRBV19 | . | CASSLGDFEAFF | TGTGCCAGTAGTTTGGGAGATTTCGAAGCTTTCTTT
TRBJ2-6 | . | TRBV9 | . | CASSVGEGAGANVLTF | TGTGCCAGCAGCGTAGGTGAGGGGGCTGGGGCCAACGTCCTGACTTTC
TRBJ2-3 | . | TRBV9 | TRBD2 | CASSETSGSLNTQYF | TGTGCCAGCAGCGAGACTAGCGGGAGTTTAAATACGCAGTATTTT
TRBJ2-2 | . | TRBV4-1 | TRBD1 | CASSQVGRGQAGELFF | TGCGCCAGCAGCCAAGTGGGCAGGGGGCAGGCCGGGGAGCTGTTTTTT
TRBJ2-2 | . | TRBV6-6 | . | CATGPGQVTGELFF | TGTGCCACCGGCCCGGGACAAGTCACCGGGGAGCTGTTTTTT
TRBJ1-6 | . | TRBV18 | . | CASSPGQGNSPLHF | TGTGCCAGCTCACCAGGGCAGGGGAACTCACCCCTCCACTTT
TRBJ2-3 | . | TRBV5-4 | TRBD1 | CASSTDRGTDTQYF | TGTGCCAGCAGTACAGACAGGGGGACAGATACGCAGTATTTT
TRBJ2-7 | . | TRBV2 | . | CASTANLPFHEQYF | TGTGCCAGCACCGCGAACCTTCCGTTCCACGAGCAGTACTTC
TRBJ2-4 | . | TRBV6-6 | . | CASSLSRLAKNIQYF | TGTGCCAGCAGTTTATCACGGTTAGCCAAAAACATTCAGTACTTC
TRBJ2-2 | . | TRBV28 | TRBD1 | CASSSQGAPNTGELFF | TGTGCCAGCAGTTCACAGGGGGCCCCGAACACCGGGGAGCTGTTTTTT
TRBJ1-2 | . | TRBV19 | TRBD1 | CARKAWTGNYGYTF | TGTGCCAGAAAAGCTTGGACAGGAAACTATGGCTACACCTTC
TRBJ2-1 | . | TRBV6-5 | TRBD1 | CASITGGTGEQFF | TGTGCCAGCATTACTGGGGGGACAGGTGAGCAGTTCTTC
TRBJ2-5 | . | TRBV11-2 | TRBD1 | CASSLNRGETQYF | TGTGCCAGCAGCTTGAACAGGGGTGAGACCCAGTACTTC
TRBJ2-2 | . | TRBV3-1/TRBV3-2 | . | CASSLQGASGELFF | TGTGCCAGCAGCTTGCAAGGGGCGTCGGGGGAGCTGTTTTTT
TRBJ2-1 | . | TRBV27 | . | CASSLTPPTGVNEQFF | TGTGCCAGCAGTTTAACCCCCCCGACGGGGGTCAATGAGCAGTTCTTC